This entry lists 25 T cell receptor beta chains sequenced from one sample in a study of cytomegalovirus exposure and HLA in healthy donors. The primer mix had 60 Vbeta and 13 Jbeta primers. Clones were read by immunoSEQ multiplex PCR, and TCRdb kept only the in-frame ones, dropping some. The sample lists approximately 61,000 clones, less than 70% occurring once. Sequencing was performed on PBMCs. All receptors derive from a woman in her 50s in good health and CMV-seronegative.

The chain has TRBV30 and TRBJ2-1; D might be TRBD1 (6 bases). The V gene's germline CDR1 is GTSNPN and CDR2 SVGIG (reference sequence). The CDR3 is made up of 12 amino acids. V was shortened by 3 bases and J by 6 bases, with 9 bases between the two germline ends. The CDR3, as DNA: TGTGCCTGGAGCAGACAGGTCAATGAGCAGTTCTTC. Residues: CAWSRQVNEQFF.

The V and J genes are TRBV7-2 and TRBJ2-2; 12 bases are shared with TRBD2. Germline V CDR1 and CDR2: SGHTA, FQGNSA. The CDR3 is 17 amino acids. The J segment lost 6 bases and the V segment lost 1 base, leaving 6 bases of the junction unmatched. CDR3 nucleotide sequence: TGTGCCAGCAGCTTAGTGTTACTAGCGGGAGGAGCCGGGGAGCTGTTTTTT. Translating gives CASSLVLLAGGAGELFF.

The gene calls are TRBV6-6 and TRBJ1-5; 7 bases fit TRBD1. CDR1 MNHNY and CDR2 SVGAGI come from the germline V gene (reference sequence). This CDR3 is built from 15 residues. Unmatched junction bases numbered 8, after V lost 2 bases and J lost 7 bases. Here the CDR3 DNA reads TGTGCCAGCAGTTACGGTCTAGGGGGCGTACAGCCCCAGCATTTT. It yields the protein CASSYGLGGVQPQHF.

This clone has only one observation. The chain couples TRBV5-1 to TRBJ1-2, with D unresolved. V was clipped by 3 bases and J by 0 bases, with 15 bases between them. The germline V gene encodes CDR1 SGHRS and CDR2 YFSETQ. The CDR3 loop spans 16 amino acids. This chain's CDR3 is CASSSGPAMPNYGYTF. DNA of the CDR3: TGCGCCAGCAGCTCTGGGCCAGCCATGCCTAACTATGGCTACACCTTC.

This rearrangement joins TRBV7-6 to TRBJ2-7, with 9 bases lining up with TRBD1. CDR1 and CDR2 (germline): SGHVS, FNYEAQ. The ends lost 5 bases at V and 2 bases at J; junction bases unmatched: 7. The CDR3 runs to 15 residues. The CDR3: CASSPRTGAAYEQYF. For the CDR3, the DNA is TGTGCCAGCAGCCCACGGACAGGGGCCGCCTACGAGCAGTACTTC.

This clone was counted between two and nine times. V gene TRBV13 combines with J gene TRBJ2-7, with TRBD1 matching 8 bases. The CDR3 runs 14 residues. V trimming: 5 bases; J trimming: 3 bases; junction bases outside the gene matches: 6. Germline CDR1 is PRHDT and CDR2 is FYEKMQ (reference sequence). CDR3 residues: CASSPQGAGYEQYF. DNA for the CDR3: TGTGCCAGCAGCCCCCAGGGGGCTGGCTACGAGCAGTACTTC.

The chain combines TRBV19 with TRBJ1-1; D is unclear. This CDR3 has 13 residues. Trimming stripped 1 base from V and 5 bases from J, with 8 bases between. Germline CDR1 reads LNHDA; CDR2 reads SQIVND (reference sequence). The CDR3 region is CASSIVGRTEAFF. The CDR3 region has the DNA TGTGCCAGTAGTATAGTTGGGAGGACTGAAGCTTTCTTT.

This clone was recorded a few times. The chain recombines TRBV7-8 with TRBJ2-7, with TRBD1 as a possible D gene (6 bases). The V end was cut by 5 bases, the J end by 6 bases, with 11 bases between. Germline V CDR1 and CDR2: SGHVS, FQNEAQ. The CDR3 has 12 residues. CDR3: CASSTQGGEQYF. CDR3 coding DNA: TGTGCCAGCAGCACCCAAGGGGGCGAGCAGTACTTC. The whole variable domain, remainder taken from reference TRBV7-8 and TRBJ2-7, is GAGVSQSPRYKVAKRGQDVALRCDPISGHVSLFWYQQALGQGPEFLTYFQNEAQLDKSGLPSDRFFAERPEGSVSTLKIQRTQQEDSAVYLCASSTQGGEQYFGPGTRLTVT.

The chain carries TRBV9 and TRBJ2-3; a possible D gene is TRBD2 (6 bases). Germline V lookup: CDR1 SGDLS, CDR2 YYNGEE. This CDR3 has 12 residues. V was cut by 2 bases and J by 6 bases, with 7 bases left in between. In DNA form, the CDR3 reads TGTGCCAGCAGCGTTACTAGCGATACGCAGTATTTT. Its translation is CASSVTSDTQYF.

The chain uses TRBV29-1 and TRBJ2-7, with D hard to call. Trimming cost V 5 bases and J 1 base, with 15 bases left between them. Germline V CDR1 and CDR2: SQVTM, ANQGSEA. This CDR3 is built from 14 residues. CDR3 residues: CSVRRSADSYEQYF. The CDR3 DNA reads TGCAGCGTTAGGAGATCCGCGGATTCCTACGAGCAGTACTTC.

This clone has only one observation. V usage is TRBV5-1 and J usage is TRBJ2-3; maybe TRBD1 (6 bases). Germline values: CDR1 SGHRS, CDR2 YFSETQ. The CDR3 extends over 15 amino acids. Trimming pared 0 bases from V and 0 bases from J, leaving 8 bases between. The CDR3 spells CASSLAGHSTDTQYF. In DNA, the CDR3 is TGCGCCAGCAGCTTGGCGGGACACAGCACAGATACGCAGTATTTT.

The chain employs TRBV2 and TRBJ1-5; unclear D gene. CDR1 is SNHLY, CDR2 FYNNEI, per germline. The ends were cut back, 7 bases at V and 0 bases at J, with 7 bases in the middle. CDR3 size: 13 residues. The CDR3 bases are TGTGCCAGCAAAACAGCTAGCAATCAGCCCCAGCATTTT. This codes for CASKTASNQPQHF.

The gene calls are TRBV29-1 and TRBJ1-2; unclear D gene. The germline V and J ends were trimmed by 7 bases and 4 bases, with 10 bases remaining between them. CDR1 and CDR2 from the germline V gene are SQVTM and ANQGSEA. The CDR3 contains 11 residues. The CDR3 nucleotides are TGCAGCGCCGGAGAACTCTATGGCTACACCTTC. This translates into CSAGELYGYTF.

This clone was counted between two and nine times. The V and J genes are TRBV5-5 and TRBJ1-5, with 9 bases matching TRBD1. The CDR3 runs 15 residues. The germline V gene has CDR1 SGHKS and CDR2 YYEKEE (reference sequence). V trimming: 4 bases; J trimming: 7 bases; junction bases outside the gene matches: 9. DNA for the CDR3: TGTGCCAGCAGCCTCCGGACAGGGGTTGTACAGCCCCAGCATTTT. Translating gives CASSLRTGVVQPQHF. Full variable domain (remainder filled in from reference TRBV5-5 and TRBJ1-5): DAGVTQSPTHLIKTRGQQVTLRCSPISGHKSVSWYQQVLGQGPQFIFQYYEKEERGRGNFPDRFSARQFPNYSSELNVNALLLGDSALYLCASSLRTGVVQPQHFGDGTRLSIL.

The V call is TRBV5-1, the J call TRBJ2-1; possible D gene TRBD2, 6 bases. There are 14 residues in the CDR3. V gave up 4 bases and J gave up 3 bases, with 11 bases separating them. The germline CDR1 and CDR2 sequences are SGHRS and YFSETQ. CDR3 amino acids: CASSGSGDYNEQFF. CDR3 nucleotide sequence: TGCGCCAGCAGCGGTAGCGGTGACTACAATGAGCAGTTCTTC. Filled out from reference TRBV5-1 and TRBJ2-1, the complete variable domain reads KAGVTQTPRYLIKTRGQQVTLSCSPISGHRSVSWYQQTPGQGLQFLFEYFSETQRNKGNFPGRFSGRQFSNSRSEMNVSTLELGDSALYLCASSGSGDYNEQFFGPGTRLTVL.

This clone came up once. The chain links TRBV10-1 to TRBJ2-1, with 14 positions matching TRBD2. Trimming took 8 bases from V and 2 from J; bases not matched to a gene: 8. Germline lookup yields CDR1 WNHNN and CDR2 SYGVQD (reference sequence). The CDR3 spans 17 residues. CDR3 loop: CASSPGLAGGAYNEQFF. CDR3 nucleotides: TGCGCCAGCTCACCCGGACTAGCGGGAGGAGCCTACAATGAGCAGTTCTTC.

This clone was seen only a few times. The chain carries TRBV30 and TRBJ1-1, with a weak D call TRBD1 (6 bases). This CDR3 comprises 13 residues. Germline V gene lookup returns CDR1 GTSNPN and CDR2 SVGIG (reference sequence). Trimming stripped 1 base from V and 6 bases from J, with 12 bases between. CDR3 sequence reads: CAWSGQGFSEAFF. DNA of the CDR3: TGTGCCTGGAGTGGTCAGGGGTTCTCTGAAGCTTTCTTT.

This clone was seen once. The V call is TRBV4-3, the J call TRBJ2-7, with a weak D call TRBD2 (5 bases). Germline CDR1 and CDR2: LGHNA and YSLEER. V was trimmed by 0 bases and J by 0 bases, leaving 9 bases between them. The CDR3 has 15 residues. The CDR3 spells CASSQDRGYSYEQYF. In DNA form, the CDR3 reads TGCGCCAGCAGCCAAGATCGGGGTTACTCCTACGAGCAGTACTTC.

The rearrangement uses TRBV5-4 and TRBJ2-5; TRBD2 matches 7 bases. The J call may be incorrect, as the DNA end agrees better with TRBJ2-7. The germline gives CDR1 SGHNT, CDR2 YYREEE (reference sequence). The CDR3 sequence is 16 residues long. CDR3 in amino acids: CASSYYDRDYLPEQYF. Here the CDR3 DNA reads TGTGCCAGCAGCTACTACGACCGGGACTACCTTCCCGAGCAGTACTTC.

This clone has only one observation. V gene TRBV7-9 combines with J gene TRBJ1-3; D is undetermined. Germline CDR1 SEHNR, CDR2 FQNEAQ (reference sequence). V gave up 5 bases and J gave up 0 bases, with 5 bases separating them. This CDR3 has 13 amino acids. The CDR3 spells CASSLNSGNTIYF. In nucleotides, the CDR3 is TGTGCCAGCAGCCTAAACTCTGGAAACACCATATATTTT.

This clone came up a few times. CDR3 loop: CATSRDLVYEQYF. CDR3 nucleotide sequence: TGTGCCACCAGCAGAGATCTAGTATACGAGCAGTACTTC. The chain combines TRBV15 with TRBJ2-7; D is undetermined. CDR3 length: 13 residues. Germline V gene data show CDR1 as LNHNV and CDR2 as YYDKDF (reference sequence). The germline V and J ends were trimmed by 0 bases and 4 bases, with 7 bases remaining between them.

The chain links TRBV9 to TRBJ1-1, with TRBD1 identical over 9 bases. J was trimmed by 5 bases and V by 4 bases; bases with no gene match: 9. The CDR3 runs to 15 residues. Germline CDR1 and CDR2: SGDLS and YYNGEE. Here the CDR3 reads CASSLQGTGRTEAFF. The CDR3 nucleotides are TGTGCCAGCAGCCTCCAGGGGACAGGGCGAACTGAAGCTTTCTTT.

This clone qualifies as medium-sized. The CDR3 is CASSRDNAWNEQFF. CDR3 nucleotides: TGTGCCAGCAGTAGGGACAATGCGTGGAATGAGCAGTTCTTC. The chain employs TRBV6-5 and TRBJ2-1; TRBD1 is a possible D gene (6 bases). Trimming pared 5 bases from V and 7 bases from J, leaving 15 bases between. The CDR3 consists of 14 residues. Germline loops: CDR1 MNHEY, CDR2 SVGAGI.

This clone was detected only a few times. The chain has TRBV28 and TRBJ1-3; D not certain. V lost 5 bases, J lost 3 bases, and 5 bases lay in between. The CDR3 sequence is 12 residues long. From germline, CDR1 is MDHEN and CDR2 SYDVKM. The CDR3 spells CASSVFGNTIYF. CDR3 coding DNA: TGTGCCAGCAGTGTCTTTGGAAACACCATATATTTT.

This clone was counted once. The J gene is TRBJ2-1, the V gene TRBV15; TRBD1 might be the D (5 bases). V lost 1 base and J lost 10, with 8 bases in between. This CDR3 region has 12 residues. Looked up from germline, CDR1 is LNHNV and CDR2 is YYDKDF (reference sequence). The CDR3: CATSRVGAEQFF. Here the CDR3 DNA reads TGTGCCACCAGCAGAGTAGGGGCGGAGCAGTTCTTC.